One sample yielded the 28 T cell receptor beta chains listed below, sequenced in a study of T cell changes during pregnancy in multiple sclerosis (dated by TCRdb to the late 2010s). Library generation was performed with the immunoSEQ multiplex PCR assay. Sourced from immuneACCESS, this table was stored by TCRdb with only in-frame sequences that have V and J called. A share of the clones is absent; for the studies checked, an unresolved V gene accounts for under half, and the remainder has no known explanation. In this sample the table shows about 40,000 clones, roughly nine tenths of which occur a single time. The ten largest clones capture roughly 0.48% of the sample. This sample comprised CD4+ T cells from peripheral blood mononuclear cells, obtained in the first trimester of pregnancy. The origin of the receptors is a female donor with multiple sclerosis, enrolled in a pregnancy study.

CDR3 sequence (DNA): TGTGCCTGCCCGAAGGGGCATTCTACCGGGGAGCTGTTTTTT. It specifies CACPKGHSTGELFF. The chain couples TRBV30 to TRBJ2-2; perhaps TRBD1 as D (5 bases). V dropped 6 bases and J dropped 5 bases, with 16 bases sitting between them. Germline-derived CDR1 and CDR2 are GTSNPN and SVGIG (reference sequence). There are 14 residues in the CDR3.

The chain links TRBV4-2 to TRBJ2-2, with D hard to call. This CDR3 is 15 amino acids long. CDR1 and CDR2 (germline): LGHNA, YNFKEQ. Trimming took 0 bases from V and 0 from J, leaving 5 bases between them. The CDR3 is CASSQELANTGELFF. The CDR3 region has the DNA TGTGCCAGCAGCCAAGAACTCGCGAACACCGGGGAGCTGTTTTTT.

The chain is built from TRBV29-1 and TRBJ2-5; D perhaps matches TRBD1 (5 bases). V was shortened by 2 bases and J by 6 bases, with 13 bases between the two germline ends. CDR3 size: 13 residues. CDR1 SQVTM and CDR2 ANQGSEA come from the germline V gene. In DNA form, the CDR3 reads TGCAGCGTTGAAAGTCCAGGGCTAAAGACCCAGTACTTC. Protein product: CSVESPGLKTQYF.

The V call is TRBV10-2, the J call TRBJ1-1, with D unclear. The CDR3 spans 11 residues. V was cut by 8 bases and J by 9 bases, with 13 bases left in between. Germline CDR1 reads WSHSY; CDR2 reads SAAADI. CDR3 coding DNA: TGCGCCAGCCATCGGGGAGATCAAGCTTTCTTT. Its translation is CASHRGDQAFF.

The V gene is TRBV27, the J gene TRBJ1-6; D perhaps matches TRBD1 (5 bases). Germline V CDR1 and CDR2: MNHEY, SMNVEV (reference sequence). The CDR3 loop spans 14 amino acids. The V and J ends lost 6 bases and 10 bases respectively, with 16 bases between them. The CDR3 here is CASSYKGNRSPLHF. CDR3 nucleotide sequence: TGTGCCAGCAGCTACAAGGGGAATCGGTCACCCCTCCACTTT.

This sequence joins TRBV30 and TRBJ2-7; TRBD1 is a possible D gene (6 bases). Germline V gene data show CDR1 as GTSNPN and CDR2 as SVGIG (reference sequence). The CDR3 contains 14 residues. Trimming pared 2 bases from V and 3 bases from J, leaving 14 bases between. This CDR3 is CAWSSDSFLYEQYF. CDR3 coding DNA: TGTGCCTGGAGTTCGGACAGCTTCCTCTACGAGCAGTACTTC.

The CDR3 is CASRVGAGASSYEQYF. CDR3 nucleotides: TGCGCCAGCAGGGTTGGGGCAGGGGCGAGCTCCTACGAGCAGTACTTC. This chain links TRBV10-2 with TRBJ2-7; a weak D match, TRBD1 (6 bases). Germline V gives CDR1 WSHSY, CDR2 SAAADI. The CDR3 loop spans 16 amino acids. Trimming pared 6 bases from V and 0 bases from J, leaving 18 bases between.

This chain joins TRBV5-1 and TRBJ2-5; TRBD1 might be the D (6 bases). The CDR3 runs to 17 residues. V was pared by 2 bases and J by 0 bases, with 17 bases between. The germline gives CDR1 SGHRS, CDR2 YFSETQ. The CDR3 DNA reads TGCGCCAGCAGCTTAGGTTCAGGGGTCGCCAACCAAGAGACCCAGTACTTC. This sequence encodes CASSLGSGVANQETQYF.

The genes are TRBV19 and TRBJ1-1; D gene uncertain. V shed 3 bases and J shed 0 bases, with 11 bases lying between them. The CDR3 totals 15 residues. CDR1 is LNHDA, CDR2 SQIVND, per germline (reference sequence). The CDR3 protein is CASSIQQTVNTEAFF. The CDR3 region has the DNA TGTGCCAGTAGTATCCAACAGACGGTGAACACTGAAGCTTTCTTT.

The chain couples TRBV10-2 to TRBJ2-1; 11 bases align to TRBD2. Germline V CDR1 and CDR2: WSHSY, SAAADI. The CDR3 loop spans 16 amino acids. V shed 3 bases and J 6 bases; nucleotides not matched to a gene: 7. CDR3 bases: TGCGCCAGCAGTGATGCAGGACTAGCGGGCTTCAATGAGCAGTTCTTC. Amino acid sequence: CASSDAGLAGFNEQFF.

The chain couples TRBV7-9 to TRBJ2-5, with 7 bases identical to TRBD2. The CDR3 length is 13 residues. V trimming: 3 bases; J trimming: 3 bases; junction bases outside the gene matches: 1. Germline V gene sequence: CDR1 SEHNR, CDR2 FQNEAQ (reference sequence). The CDR3 DNA follows: TGTGCCAGCAGCTTCGGGACTAAAGAGACCCAGTACTTC. Protein: CASSFGTKETQYF.

The rearrangement uses TRBV2 and TRBJ2-3; 9 positions match TRBD2. The germline gives CDR1 SNHLY, CDR2 FYNNEI. After removal of 4 bases from V and 2 bases from J, the junction contained 4 bases not matched to a gene. The CDR3 extends over 15 amino acids. DNA for the CDR3: TGTGCCAGCAGTGGGACTAGCGAGTACACAGATACGCAGTATTTT. This gives the protein CASSGTSEYTDTQYF. Full variable domain (remainder filled in from reference TRBV2 and TRBJ2-3): EPEVTQTPSHQVTQMGQEVILRCVPISNHLYFYWYRQILGQKVEFLVSFYNNEISEKSEIFDDQFSVERPDGSNFTLKIRSTKLEDSAMYFCASSGTSEYTDTQYFGPGTRLTVL.

This clone was picked up one time. The chain employs TRBV27 and TRBJ2-1, with D possibly being TRBD1 (5 bases). V lost 5 bases and J 4 bases, leaving 12 bases between the germline ends. The CDR3 totals 14 residues. Germline V gene data show CDR1 as MNHEY and CDR2 as SMNVEV (reference sequence). CDR3 nucleotide sequence: TGTGCCAGCAGTGCGCAGGGTTATTACAATGAGCAGTTCTTC. This sequence encodes CASSAQGYYNEQFF.

The V call is TRBV6-1, the J call TRBJ1-4; no firm D call. The CDR3 consists of 15 residues. The germline CDR1 and CDR2 sequences are MNHNS and SASEGT. Trimming left V 8 bases short and J 5 bases short, with 18 bases between. The CDR3: CASGGASGWNEKLFF. CDR3 bases: TGTGCCAGCGGCGGCGCTTCGGGATGGAATGAAAAACTGTTTTTT.

The gene calls are TRBV4-3 and TRBJ2-1; 7 bases agree with TRBD2. The CDR3 is made up of 15 amino acids. The junction had 3 bases not matched to a gene; V was cut back by 1 base and J by 3 bases. The germline gives CDR1 LGHNA, CDR2 YSLEER. As DNA, the CDR3 is TGCGCCAGCAGCCAAGGACTAGCTAACTACAATGAGCAGTTCTTC. It specifies CASSQGLANYNEQFF.

This sequence joins TRBV30 and TRBJ2-3; 8 bases are shared with TRBD2. The CDR3 length is 16 residues. The V segment lost 3 bases and the J segment 2 bases; nucleotides outside the gene matches: 10. Germline V gene data show CDR1 as GTSNPN and CDR2 as SVGIG (reference sequence). CDR3 loop: CAWSIGAGGATDTQYF. CDR3 DNA sequence: TGTGCCTGGAGCATTGGGGCGGGAGGCGCCACAGATACGCAGTATTTT.

The rearrangement joins TRBV5-6 to TRBJ1-1, with 8 nucleotides matching TRBD1. J was trimmed by 2 bases and V by 5 bases; bases with no gene match: 5. CDR1 is SGHDT, CDR2 YYEEEE, per germline. This CDR3 is built from 14 residues. CDR3: CASRKTGENTEAFF. Written as DNA, the CDR3 is TGTGCCAGCAGGAAGACAGGGGAAAACACTGAAGCTTTCTTT.

The chain recombines TRBV19 with TRBJ1-2; 12 positions agree with TRBD1. V shed 3 bases, J shed 4 bases, and the junction held 3 bases outside the gene matches. Per germline, CDR1 LNHDA and CDR2 SQIVND (reference sequence). The CDR3 has 15 residues. As DNA, the CDR3 is TGTGCCAGTAGTATTTCGGGACAGGGGGCCTATGGCTACACCTTC. Translation: CASSISGQGAYGYTF.

V usage is TRBV7-2 and J usage is TRBJ1-2; the match to TRBD1 covers 7 bases. Unmatched junction bases numbered 16, after V lost 3 bases and J lost 3 bases. Germline assignment: CDR1 SGHTA and CDR2 FQGNSA. This CDR3 has 18 residues. CDR3 DNA: TGTGCCAGCAGCTTTCCTTCGACAGGGAGGCGAATCGACTATGGCTACACCTTC. Translating gives CASSFPSTGRRIDYGYTF.

The gene calls are TRBV19 and TRBJ1-1; D gene ambiguous. Germline CDR1 reads LNHDA; CDR2 reads SQIVND (reference sequence). Trimming took 0 bases from V and 6 from J, leaving 14 bases between them. The CDR3 loop spans 15 amino acids. The CDR3 nucleotides are TGTGCCAGTAGTATAGAAGCCTATGGGAGGGCTGAAGCTTTCTTT. It specifies CASSIEAYGRAEAFF.

This chain uses TRBV19 with TRBJ2-3, with TRBD2 identical over 14 bases. The V gene's germline CDR1 is LNHDA and CDR2 SQIVND (reference sequence). The CDR3 length is 16 residues. Unmatched junction bases numbered 5, after V lost 4 bases and J lost 5 bases. The CDR3 spells CASSTGTSGRVDTQYF. DNA for the CDR3: TGTGCCAGTAGTACCGGGACTAGCGGGAGAGTAGATACGCAGTATTTT.

The chain recombines TRBV27 with TRBJ1-4; tentative D call: TRBD1 (5 bases). Germline V gene lookup returns CDR1 MNHEY and CDR2 SMNVEV (reference sequence). Trimming took off 8 bases at V and 4 bases at J, with 14 bases between the two ends. This CDR3 is 14 amino acids long. CDR3 DNA: TGTGCCAGCTCTACCCGACAGTTTAATGAAAAACTGTTTTTT. It encodes CASSTRQFNEKLFF.

The chain is built from TRBV19 and TRBJ2-1; TRBD2 aligns across 7 bases. The V gene's germline CDR1 is LNHDA and CDR2 SQIVND (reference sequence). CDR3 length: 14 residues. After removal of 1 base from V and 10 bases from J, the junction contained 7 bases not matched to a gene. The CDR3 nucleotides are TGTGCCAGTAGTATAGGCGGGAGTCAGCGGGAGCAGTTCTTC. Translation gives CASSIGGSQREQFF.

The CDR3 spells CASSGSGGYNEQFF. CDR3 in DNA: TGTGCCAGCAGCGGTAGCGGGGGTTACAATGAGCAGTTCTTC. The V gene is TRBV7-8, the J gene TRBJ2-1; TRBD2 agrees at 9 bases. There are 14 residues in the CDR3. CDR1 and CDR2 from the germline V gene are SGHVS and FQNEAQ. After removal of 5 bases from V and 4 bases from J, the junction contained 3 bases not matched to a gene.

V gene TRBV5-1 combines with J gene TRBJ2-5; D gene uncertain. V was clipped by 3 bases and J by 0 bases, with 12 bases between them. Germline-derived CDR1 and CDR2 are SGHRS and YFSETQ. The length of the CDR3 is 15 residues. The CDR3: CASSSRRRYQETQYF. The DNA for the CDR3 is TGCGCCAGCAGCTCCCGGCGGCGGTACCAAGAGACCCAGTACTTC.

The chain links TRBV7-3 to TRBJ1-1, with 10 bases fitting TRBD1. CDR1 is SGHTA and CDR2 is FQGTGA in the germline V gene. The CDR3 totals 15 residues. V was clipped by 5 bases and J by 5 bases; unmatched bases: 8. CDR3 in amino acids: CASSGGQGTATEAFF. DNA of the CDR3: TGTGCCAGCAGCGGGGGACAGGGGACGGCGACTGAAGCTTTCTTT.

The chain employs TRBV30 and TRBJ1-4; D might be TRBD1 (5 bases). The CDR3 covers 14 residues. The V gene lost 3 bases and the J gene lost 0 bases, with 8 bases spanning the gap. The germline CDR1 and CDR2 sequences are GTSNPN and SVGIG (reference sequence). The CDR3 DNA reads as TGTGCCTGGAGGGGGGGGGCAACTAATGAAAAACTGTTTTTT. Translated, it gives CAWRGGATNEKLFF. Full variable domain (outside the CDR3, taken from reference TRBV30 and TRBJ1-4): SQTIHQWPATLVQPVGSPLSLECTVEGTSNPNLYWYRQAAGRGLQLLFYSVGIGQISSEVPQNLSASRPQDRQFILSSKKLLLSDSGFYLCAWRGGATNEKLFFGSGTQLSVL.

The V and J genes are TRBV20-1 and TRBJ2-1, with 8 bases that match TRBD2. CDR1 is DFQATT and CDR2 is SNEGSKA in the germline V gene (reference sequence). This CDR3 is built from 11 residues. With 5 bases clipped from V and 7 bases from J, the junction kept 1 base outside the gene matches. The CDR3 bases are TGCAGTGCTCCTAGCGGGAATGAGCAGTTCTTC. It yields the protein CSAPSGNEQFF.